A single sample is the source of the 30 T cell receptor beta chains below, sequenced in a study of cytomegalovirus exposure and HLA in healthy donors. Vbeta (60) and Jbeta (13) primers were used in the PCR. Assay used: immunoSEQ multiplex PCR; TCRdb lists only in-frame clones, some missing. This table has 100,000 or so clones, less than 85% appearing once. Sequences were obtained from PBMCs. These receptors came from a man aged 35-49 years in good health and CMV-seropositive.

The rearrangement uses TRBV7-8 and TRBJ2-1, with D tentatively TRBD2 (6 bases). Germline V CDR1 and CDR2: SGHVS, FQNEAQ. CDR3 length: 17 residues. Trimming pared 5 bases from V and 5 bases from J, leaving 22 bases between. The CDR3: CASSPHQRASAHNEQFF. In DNA, the CDR3 is TGTGCCAGCAGCCCCCACCAGCGAGCTAGCGCGCACAATGAGCAGTTCTTC.

Notes on this clone: The junction differs from germline at one of its ends, possibly a read error. The V and J genes are TRBV2 and TRBJ2-7; D is possibly TRBD1 (5 bases). Germline lookup yields CDR1 SNHLY and CDR2 FYNNEI. This CDR3 contains 14 residues. In DNA form, the CDR3 reads TGTGCCAGCAGTGTCCAAACCCGACAGTCTCGGCCGGATTTC. Translating gives CASSVQTRQSRPDF.

This clone has only one observation. J is TRBJ2-2 and V is TRBV7-2, with unresolved D. The V and J ends lost 7 bases and 1 base respectively, with 10 bases between them. Germline CDR1 reads SGHTA; CDR2 reads FQGNSA. CDR3 length: 14 amino acids. The CDR3 region has the DNA TGTGCCAGCAACGAAAAGCGGAACACCGGGGAGCTGTTTTTT. Protein product: CASNEKRNTGELFF.

The V call is TRBV11-2, the J call TRBJ2-5, with D unresolved. V shed 1 base and J shed 0 bases, with 6 bases lying between them. The CDR3 is 14 amino acids. In germline, CDR1 is SGHAT, CDR2 FQNNGV. CDR3 bases: TGTGCCAGCAGCTTAGGTCCGTACCAAGAGACCCAGTACTTC. Its translation: CASSLGPYQETQYF.

This clone showed up just once. The chain has TRBV5-4 and TRBJ1-4; D gene uncertain. CDR1 is SGHNT, CDR2 YYREEE, per germline (reference sequence). This CDR3 region has 15 residues. V lost 3 bases to trimming and J lost 0 bases, with 9 bases between them. Written as DNA, the CDR3 is TGTGCCAGCAGCTCCCACCTAGCAACTAATGAAAAACTGTTTTTT. Protein product: CASSSHLATNEKLFF.

The CDR3 bases are TGTGCCAGCAGCCAAAGGCTAGCGGGGGGCGACATAGATACGCAGTATTTT. Translated: CASSQRLAGGDIDTQYF. The chain combines TRBV4-2 with TRBJ2-3; 11 positions match TRBD2. With V trimmed by 2 bases and J by 5 bases, 9 bases remained unmatched. The CDR3 spans 17 residues. Germline CDR1 reads LGHNA; CDR2 reads YNFKEQ.

The chain has TRBV2 and TRBJ1-6, with a possible D match to TRBD1 (6 bases). This CDR3 spans 11 amino acids. Trimming stripped 8 bases from V and 10 bases from J, with 9 bases between. The V gene's germline CDR1 is SNHLY and CDR2 FYNNEI. CDR3 DNA: TGTGCCAGCGCCCAGGGGTCACCCCTCCACTTT. Encoded protein: CASAQGSPLHF.

This clone came up a few times. The V gene is TRBV10-3, the J gene TRBJ2-2; tentatively, D is TRBD1 (5 bases). Trimming left V 2 bases short and J 8 bases short, with 6 bases between. Germline CDR1 is ENHRY and CDR2 is SYGVKD. This CDR3 region has 12 residues. The CDR3 is CAISETGGELFF. CDR3 bases: TGTGCCATCAGTGAGACAGGTGGGGAGCTGTTTTTT.

DNA for the CDR3: TGTGCCTGGAGGCCCCCGGGACAGGGGCTCCCCGAGCAGTACTTC. Translation: CAWRPPGQGLPEQYF. The chain uses TRBV30 and TRBJ2-7; 10 bases align to TRBD1. The CDR3 has 15 amino acids. The trim removed 3 bases at V and 6 bases at J, leaving 11 bases unmatched. Germline loops: CDR1 GTSNPN, CDR2 SVGIG (reference sequence).

The CDR3 region is CASSLAAGNEKLFF. The CDR3 DNA reads as TGCGCCAGCAGCTTGGCGGCAGGGAATGAAAAACTGTTTTTT. V gene TRBV5-1 combines with J gene TRBJ1-4, with D possibly TRBD1 on 5 matching bases. This CDR3 is built from 14 residues. V was trimmed by 0 bases and J by 5 bases, leaving 8 bases between them. Germline CDR1 SGHRS, CDR2 YFSETQ.

The chain employs TRBV2 and TRBJ2-3, with TRBD1 identical over 9 bases. CDR3 length: 16 residues. V lost 4 bases to trimming and J lost 0 bases; unmatched junction nucleotides: 5. Germline CDR1 SNHLY, CDR2 FYNNEI. CDR3 protein: CASSVQGTGSTDTQYF. The CDR3 DNA is TGTGCCAGCAGTGTCCAGGGGACAGGGAGCACAGATACGCAGTATTTT.

The chain combines TRBV6-6 with TRBJ2-3; weak D call: TRBD1 (7 bases). The CDR3 length is 15 residues. The V end lost 10 bases, the J end lost 0 bases, and 17 bases lay between the germline ends. Germline CDR1 MNHNY, CDR2 SVGAGI (reference sequence). DNA for the CDR3: TGTGCCATCAGGGGGGCCGGGTCTAGCACAGATACGCAGTATTTT. It yields the protein CAIRGAGSSTDTQYF.

This chain connects TRBV7-2 to TRBJ2-1; D gene ambiguous. Deletions cut 4 bases from V and 10 bases from J, with 11 bases between. Germline V gives CDR1 SGHTA, CDR2 FQGNSA. This CDR3 contains 12 residues. The CDR3: CASSWAYGEQFF. CDR3 bases: TGTGCCAGCAGCTGGGCCTACGGCGAGCAGTTCTTC.

The J gene is TRBJ1-5, the V gene TRBV9, with D perhaps matching TRBD1 (6 bases). There are 15 residues in the CDR3. V lost 7 bases and J lost 2, with 16 bases in between. From germline, CDR1 is SGDLS and CDR2 YYNGEE. This CDR3 is CASDSGRGGNQPQHF. The CDR3 bases are TGTGCCAGCGACTCAGGGAGGGGGGGCAATCAGCCCCAGCATTTT.

V and J are TRBV6-5 and TRBJ1-1; D is unresolved. Germline-derived CDR1 and CDR2 are MNHEY and SVGAGI. This CDR3 region has 13 residues. V shed 7 bases and J shed 5 bases, with 14 bases lying between them. CDR3: CASKLAERTEAFF. In DNA, the CDR3 is TGTGCCAGCAAGTTGGCAGAGCGGACTGAAGCTTTCTTT.

This clone was picked up one time. The chain joins TRBV11-3 to TRBJ1-1, with D uncertain. CDR3 length: 15 amino acids. In germline, CDR1 is SGHNT, CDR2 YENEEA. Trimming took 1 base from V and 2 from J, leaving 11 bases between them. CDR3 sequence: CASSLGGIHNTEAFF. The DNA of the CDR3 is TGTGCCAGCAGCTTAGGAGGAATTCATAACACTGAAGCTTTCTTT.

This sequence joins TRBV5-6 and TRBJ1-1, with D possibly matching TRBD1 (6 bases). Germline V CDR1 and CDR2: SGHDT, YYEEEE. With 0 bases removed from V and 0 bases from J, the gap between germline ends came to 12 bases. The CDR3 consists of 16 residues. CDR3 region: CASSLVGAGVNTEAFF. The CDR3 nucleotides are TGTGCCAGCAGCTTGGTGGGGGCAGGGGTGAACACTGAAGCTTTCTTT.

This sequence joins TRBV27 and TRBJ2-7; 10 bases are a match to TRBD1. With 2 bases clipped from V and 7 bases from J, the junction kept 8 bases outside the gene matches. Per germline, CDR1 MNHEY and CDR2 SMNVEV (reference sequence). The CDR3 has 15 amino acids. The DNA for the CDR3 is TGTGCCAGCAGTTTACTCCGGGACAGGGGAGGTGAGCAGTACTTC. Translated: CASSLLRDRGGEQYF.

V gene TRBV15 combines with J gene TRBJ2-1; 10 positions match TRBD2. Germline V gene data show CDR1 as LNHNV and CDR2 as YYDKDF (reference sequence). After removal of 0 bases from V and 1 base from J, the junction contained 6 bases not matched to a gene. CDR3 length: 18 residues. CDR3 protein: CATSRDPLAGASYNEQFF. In DNA form, the CDR3 reads TGTGCCACCAGCAGAGATCCCCTAGCGGGAGCTTCCTACAATGAGCAGTTCTTC.

Only a few counts were recorded for this clone. The V call is TRBV7-8, the J call TRBJ1-4, with a weak D call TRBD1 (5 bases). The CDR3 totals 14 residues. Germline assignment: CDR1 SGHVS and CDR2 FQNEAQ. Trimming shortened V by 5 bases and J by 10 bases, and 17 bases separated the two germline ends. The CDR3 DNA sequence: TGTGCCAGCAGCCTACAGGCGCCGGACGGAAAACTGTTTTTT. Its translation is CASSLQAPDGKLFF.

CDR3 sequence: CASSYGQGSTEAFF. The CDR3 coding sequence is TGTGCCAGCAGTTACGGACAGGGAAGTACTGAAGCTTTCTTT. This chain uses TRBV6-5 with TRBJ1-1; 8 nucleotides line up with TRBD1. The V and J ends lost 2 bases and 5 bases, in that order; junction bases with no gene match: 4. CDR3 length: 14 residues. CDR1 is MNHEY, CDR2 SVGAGI, per germline.

In DNA, the CDR3 is TGTGCCAGCAGCCCGACAGGGGCCGCAGAGACCCAGTACTTC. Translated: CASSPTGAAETQYF. This chain connects TRBV6-5 to TRBJ2-5, with 8 bases aligning to TRBD1. This CDR3 has 14 amino acids. V was clipped by 6 bases and J by 4 bases; unmatched bases: 7. Germline CDR1 is MNHEY and CDR2 is SVGAGI.

The CDR3 sequence is CASSKAGETYNEQFF. For the CDR3, the DNA is TGTGCCAGTAGTAAGGCGGGGGAAACCTACAATGAGCAGTTCTTC. J is TRBJ2-1 and V is TRBV19, with 7 bases identical to TRBD2. This CDR3 has 15 amino acids. J was trimmed by 2 bases and V by 4 bases; bases with no gene match: 5. Germline assignment: CDR1 LNHDA and CDR2 SQIVND (reference sequence).

The CDR3 spells CASSLDRGRGNEQYF. The CDR3 region has the DNA TGTGCCAGCAGCTTAGATCGTGGGAGGGGTAACGAGCAGTACTTC. V gene TRBV7-2 combines with J gene TRBJ2-7, with 7 bases that match TRBD2. The CDR3 length is 15 residues. Losses at the gene ends were 1 base for V and 5 bases for J; bases not matched to a gene: 8. Germline lookup yields CDR1 SGHTA and CDR2 FQGNSA.

The chain uses TRBV4-2 and TRBJ1-4; TRBD1 matches at 8 bases. CDR1 LGHNA and CDR2 YNFKEQ come from the germline V gene. The junction had 18 bases not matched to a gene; V was cut back by 2 bases and J by 4 bases. The CDR3 has 20 amino acids. The CDR3 DNA is TGTGCCAGCAGCCAACCTAAACGGACAGGGTCGAGGGCCGTTAATGAAAAACTGTTTTTT. It is translated as CASSQPKRTGSRAVNEKLFF.

This sequence joins TRBV5-5 and TRBJ1-2, with D uncertain. The CDR3 contains 13 residues. The germline CDR1 and CDR2 sequences are SGHKS and YYEKEE (reference sequence). Trimming shortened V by 6 bases and J by 5 bases, and 14 bases separated the two germline ends. The DNA of the CDR3 is TGTGCCAGCAATTCAGAAGTTTCTTATGGCTACACCTTC. This gives the protein CASNSEVSYGYTF.

V and J are TRBV19 and TRBJ1-5, with TRBD1 matching 8 bases. J lost 0 bases, V lost 7 bases, and 5 bases had no gene match. CDR3 length: 15 residues. From germline, CDR1 is LNHDA and CDR2 SQIVND (reference sequence). CDR3 in DNA: TGTGCCAGTACCCTGACAGGGGCTAGCAATCAGCCCCAGCATTTT. This gives the protein CASTLTGASNQPQHF. Supplemented by reference TRBV19 and TRBJ1-5, the full variable domain reads DGGITQSPKYLFRKEGQNVTLSCEQNLNHDAMYWYRQDPGQGLRLIYYSQIVNDFQKGDIAEGYSVSREKKESFPLTVTSAQKNPTAFYLCASTLTGASNQPQHFGDGTRLSIL.

The CDR3 DNA is TGCAGTGCCCCCCGCTATGGCTACACCTTC. It codes for CSAPRYGYTF. The V call is TRBV20-1, the J call TRBJ1-2; no clear D gene. Germline V lookup: CDR1 DFQATT, CDR2 SNEGSKA (reference sequence). CDR3 length equals 10 residues. V lost 6 bases to trimming and J lost 4 bases, with 6 bases between them.

The chain combines TRBV27 with TRBJ1-6; D unclear. This CDR3 is 17 amino acids long. Germline assignment: CDR1 MNHEY and CDR2 SMNVEV (reference sequence). Trimming cost V 3 bases and J 0 bases, with 12 bases left between them. The chain's CDR3 is CASSFRGQSSYNSPLHF. The DNA for the CDR3 is TGTGCCAGCAGTTTCCGAGGGCAGAGCTCCTATAATTCACCCCTCCACTTT.

The rearrangement joins TRBV4-2 to TRBJ1-5; maybe TRBD1 (5 bases). Germline CDR1 is LGHNA and CDR2 is YNFKEQ. This CDR3 comprises 16 residues. Trimming removed 1 base from V and 4 bases from J, with 14 bases in between. DNA for the CDR3: TGTGCCAGCAGCCAAGCGGAGGGGCTAGCTAATCAGCCCCAGCATTTT. It is translated as CASSQAEGLANQPQHF.